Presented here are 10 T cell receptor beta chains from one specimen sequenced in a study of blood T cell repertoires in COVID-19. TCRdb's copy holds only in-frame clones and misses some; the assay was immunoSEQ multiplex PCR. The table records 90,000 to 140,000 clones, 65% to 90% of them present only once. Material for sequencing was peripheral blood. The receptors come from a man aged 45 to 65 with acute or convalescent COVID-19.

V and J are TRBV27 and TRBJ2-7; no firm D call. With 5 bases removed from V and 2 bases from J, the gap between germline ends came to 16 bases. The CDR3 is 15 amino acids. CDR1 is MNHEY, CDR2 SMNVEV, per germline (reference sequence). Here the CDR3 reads CASSPLLAVPYEQYF. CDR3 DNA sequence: TGTGCCAGCAGTCCCCTCCTCGCGGTTCCCTACGAGCAGTACTTC.

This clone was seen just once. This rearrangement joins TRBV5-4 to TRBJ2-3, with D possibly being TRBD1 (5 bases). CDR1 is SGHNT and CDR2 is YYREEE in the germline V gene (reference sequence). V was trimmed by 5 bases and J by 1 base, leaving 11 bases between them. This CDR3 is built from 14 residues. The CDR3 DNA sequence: TGTGCCAGCAGGGGGCCGGGTGGCACAGATACGCAGTATTTT. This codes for CASRGPGGTDTQYF.

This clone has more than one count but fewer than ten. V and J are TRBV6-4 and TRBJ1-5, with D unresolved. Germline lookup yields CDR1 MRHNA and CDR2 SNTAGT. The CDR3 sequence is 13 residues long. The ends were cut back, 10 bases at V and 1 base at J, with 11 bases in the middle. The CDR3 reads CATSPESNQPQHF. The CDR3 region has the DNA TGTGCCACATCCCCGGAGAGCAATCAGCCCCAGCATTTT.

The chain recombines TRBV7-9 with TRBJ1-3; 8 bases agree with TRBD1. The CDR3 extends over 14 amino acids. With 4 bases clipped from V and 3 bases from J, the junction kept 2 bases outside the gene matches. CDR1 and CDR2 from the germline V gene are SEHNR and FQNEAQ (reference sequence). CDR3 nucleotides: TGTGCCAGCAGCTCGGACAGGGATGGAAACACCATATATTTT. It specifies CASSSDRDGNTIYF.

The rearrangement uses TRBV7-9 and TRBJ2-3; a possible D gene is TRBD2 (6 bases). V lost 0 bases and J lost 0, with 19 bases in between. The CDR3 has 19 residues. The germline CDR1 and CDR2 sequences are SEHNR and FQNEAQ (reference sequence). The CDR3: CASSLAIAEWDLSTDTQYF. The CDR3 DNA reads TGTGCCAGCAGCTTAGCCATAGCGGAGTGGGACCTTAGCACAGATACGCAGTATTTT.

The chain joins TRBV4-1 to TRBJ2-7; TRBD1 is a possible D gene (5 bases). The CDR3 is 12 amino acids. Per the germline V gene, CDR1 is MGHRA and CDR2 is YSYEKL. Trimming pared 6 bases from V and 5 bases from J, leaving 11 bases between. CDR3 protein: CASSQGFHEQYF. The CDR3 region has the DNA TGCGCCAGCAGTCAGGGTTTCCACGAGCAGTACTTC.

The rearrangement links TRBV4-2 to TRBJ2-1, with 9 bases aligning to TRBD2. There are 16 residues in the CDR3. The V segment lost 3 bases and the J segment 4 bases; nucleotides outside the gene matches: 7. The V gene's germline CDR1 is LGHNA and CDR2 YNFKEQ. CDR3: CASSHAGTSPYNEQFF. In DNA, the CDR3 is TGTGCCAGCAGCCACGCCGGGACTAGCCCTTACAATGAGCAGTTCTTC.

CDR3 loop: CASSLGTGGRLEGSQYF. DNA for the CDR3: TGTGCCAGCAGTTTAGGGACTGGCGGGAGACTGGAGGGGTCCCAGTACTTC. The chain couples TRBV27 to TRBJ2-5; 7 nucleotides match TRBD2. The CDR3 totals 17 residues. Per germline, CDR1 MNHEY and CDR2 SMNVEV (reference sequence). Germline trimming cut 2 bases from V and 9 bases from J; bases unmatched to any gene: 18.

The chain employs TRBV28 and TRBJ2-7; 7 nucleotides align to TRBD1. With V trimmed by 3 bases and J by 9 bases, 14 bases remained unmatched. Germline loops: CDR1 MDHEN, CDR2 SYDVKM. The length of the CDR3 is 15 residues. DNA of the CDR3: TGTGCCAGCAGTTTGTTACCCCGGACAGGCGGAAGGCAGTACTTC. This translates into CASSLLPRTGGRQYF.

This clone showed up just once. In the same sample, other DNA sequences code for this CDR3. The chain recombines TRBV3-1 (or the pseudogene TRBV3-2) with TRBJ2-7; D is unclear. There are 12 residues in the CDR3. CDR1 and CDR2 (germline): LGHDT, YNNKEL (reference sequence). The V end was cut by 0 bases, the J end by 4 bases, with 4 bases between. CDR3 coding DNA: TGTGCCAGCAGCCAAGATCTTTACGAGCAGTACTTC. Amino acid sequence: CASSQDLYEQYF.